This section outlines one T cell receptor (beta chain) sequence together with its context. These data are taken from a study of CD8 T cells in Susac syndrome. Across the study: Clinically active disease was present in five or six of the sequenced Susac syndrome patients. About 8 of these patients were in remission. When blood was collected, patients with Susac syndrome were therapy-naive, were taking corticosteroids, or were receiving intravenous immunoglobulin alone.

RNA was extracted with the RNeasy kit, and a quantity of about 0.5 to 1 ug was reverse transcribed using random hexamers. Using its own MiXCR run on the immunoSEQ multiplex PCR reads, TCRdb lists one record per CDR3 protein. The data hold 55,000 to 75,000 distinct CDR3 sequences, with 93% observed a single time. This CDR3 has 16 residues. CDR1 and CDR2 from the germline V gene are GTSNPN and SVGIG (reference sequence). V was clipped by 3 bases and J by 0 bases; unmatched bases: 10. This receptor was taken from a human donor with Susac syndrome. The chain has TRBV30 and TRBJ1-2; 7 positions agree with TRBD1. The specimen was CD4+ T cells from PBMCs. CDR3 amino acids: CAWSEPGGKANYGYTF. The CDR3 region has the DNA TGTGCCTGGAGCGAACCAGGGGGAAAGGCTAACTATGGCTACACCTTC.